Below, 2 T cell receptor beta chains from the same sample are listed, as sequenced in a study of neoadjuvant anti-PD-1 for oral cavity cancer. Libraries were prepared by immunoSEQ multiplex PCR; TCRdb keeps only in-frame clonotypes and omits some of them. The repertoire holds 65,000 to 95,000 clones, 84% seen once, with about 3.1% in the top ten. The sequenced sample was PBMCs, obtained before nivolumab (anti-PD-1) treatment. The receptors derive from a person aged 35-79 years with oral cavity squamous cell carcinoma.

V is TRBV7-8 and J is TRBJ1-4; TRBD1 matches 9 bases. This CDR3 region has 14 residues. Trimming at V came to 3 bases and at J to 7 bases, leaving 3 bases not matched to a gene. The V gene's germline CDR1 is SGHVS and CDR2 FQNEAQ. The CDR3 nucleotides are TGTGCCAGCAGCTTGACAGGGGGTGGTGAAAAACTGTTTTTT. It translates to CASSLTGGGEKLFF.

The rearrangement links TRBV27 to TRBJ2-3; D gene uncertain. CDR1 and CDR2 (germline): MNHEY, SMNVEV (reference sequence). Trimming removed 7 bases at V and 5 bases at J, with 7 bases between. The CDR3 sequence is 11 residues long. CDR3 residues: CASTSVDTQYF. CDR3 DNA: TGTGCCAGCACCTCAGTAGATACGCAGTATTTT.